Sequencing of this TCR beta chain was carried out in a study of cytomegalovirus exposure and HLA in healthy donors. Study-level points and caveats: Compared with the roughly 700-donor mean, an Asian-associated ancestry cluster reportedly had fewer N-insertions, according to a later analysis.

Primers: 60 Vbeta forward and 13 Jbeta reverse. The assay was immunoSEQ multiplex PCR, and TCRdb's table has in-frame clones only and misses some. The table lists about 120,000 clones, about 77% of them singletons, with roughly 5.9% in the top ten. Germline CDR1 reads LNHNV; CDR2 reads YYDKDF (reference sequence). Trimming pared 2 bases from V and 3 bases from J, leaving 8 bases between. This CDR3 comprises 13 residues. Worth noting for this clone: What it binds is not known.

This chain links TRBV15 with TRBJ2-7; D gene unclear. This sequence originates from a woman in her twenties or thirties in good health and CMV-seropositive. Sequencing was performed on PBMCs. The CDR3 sequence: CATSRSRFYEQYF. CDR3 nucleotides: TGTGCCACCAGCAGAAGTCGGTTCTACGAGCAGTACTTC.